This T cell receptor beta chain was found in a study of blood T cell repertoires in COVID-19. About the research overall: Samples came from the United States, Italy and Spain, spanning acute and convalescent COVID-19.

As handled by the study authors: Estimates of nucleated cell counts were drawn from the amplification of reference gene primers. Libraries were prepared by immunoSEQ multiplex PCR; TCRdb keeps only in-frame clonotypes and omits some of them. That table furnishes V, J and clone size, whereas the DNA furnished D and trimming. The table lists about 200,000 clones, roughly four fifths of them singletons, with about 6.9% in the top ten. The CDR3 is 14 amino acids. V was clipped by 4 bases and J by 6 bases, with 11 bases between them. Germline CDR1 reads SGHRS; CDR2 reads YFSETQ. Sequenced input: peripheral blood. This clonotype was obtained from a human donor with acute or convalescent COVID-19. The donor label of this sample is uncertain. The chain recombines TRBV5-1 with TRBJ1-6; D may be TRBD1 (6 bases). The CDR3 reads CASSLGHPNSPLHF. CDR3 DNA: TGCGCCAGCAGCCTGGGACATCCTAATTCACCCCTCCACTTT.